A single T cell receptor (beta chain) is shown here with its context. The data originate from a study of blood T cell repertoires in COVID-19. Whole-study context: PBMCs, B-cell-depleted T cells, or T cells were the source of the cDNA or gDNA that made up the material.

The assay was immunoSEQ multiplex PCR, and TCRdb's table has in-frame clones only and misses some. The sample has 85,000 to 110,000 clones, approximately 90% seen once; the top ten hold about 15%. The CDR3 extends over 15 amino acids. In germline, CDR1 is MNHEY, CDR2 SVGAGI. V lost 8 bases and J lost 6; bases outside the gene matches: 8. V is TRBV6-5 and J is TRBJ2-2; TRBD2 agrees at 11 bases. The TCR sequence derives from an elderly woman in a cohort sampled during active COVID-19. Input material: peripheral blood. The chain's CDR3 is CASGTLAGAPGELFF. CDR3 nucleotides: TGTGCCAGCGGTACACTAGCGGGAGCTCCCGGGGAGCTGTTTTTT.